Listed below are T cell receptor beta chains from one sample, sequenced in a study of cytomegalovirus exposure and HLA in healthy donors. Clones were sequenced by immunoSEQ multiplex PCR, and TCRdb holds only the in-frame ones, with some missing. The table has approximately 190,000 clones, roughly 73% seen once; the top ten hold about 2%. Sequenced sample: PBMCs. These receptor sequences come from a woman aged 25 to 39 in good health and CMV-seronegative. Each CDR3 is given with its conserved first and last residue. The D gene is left open where the match is weak. For some rows the clone size is stated as once, few or many, or as a class when expanded; others skip it.

d_gene,v_gene,abundance,j_gene,CDR3nt,CDR3aa
TRBD1,TRBV4-2,.,TRBJ1-5,TGTGCCAGCAGCCCCGGACAGGGTAGCAATCAGCCCCAGCATTTT,CASSPGQGSNQPQHF
TRBD1,TRBV19,.,TRBJ2-7,TGTGCCAGTAGTACAAACAGGGGGCCCTACGAGCAGTACTTC,CASSTNRGPYEQYF
.,TRBV30,.,TRBJ2-7,TGTGCCTGGAGCGGGGTCTACGAGCAGTACTTC,CAWSGVYEQYF
.,TRBV18,.,TRBJ2-7,TGTGCCAGCTCACCTCTGACAGCTGTGAGCGAGCAGTACTTC,CASSPLTAVSEQYF
TRBD1,TRBV29-1,.,TRBJ2-7,TGCAGCGTTGTCAGGACAGGGGATTCCTACGAGCAGTACTTC,CSVVRTGDSYEQYF
TRBD2,TRBV27,.,TRBJ2-1,TGTGCCAGCAGTTTAGGGGCTAGCGGGTTTAAACTATTCTCCTACAATGAGCAGTTCTTC,CASSLGASGFKLFSYNEQFF
TRBD1,TRBV5-5,.,TRBJ1-2,TGTGCCAGCAGCCAAGATTGGACAGGGGCTTTGTATGGCTACACCTTC,CASSQDWTGALYGYTF
.,TRBV27,.,TRBJ2-3,TGTGCCAGCAGTTTCGATTCCGGGGGAGATACGCAGTATTTT,CASSFDSGGDTQYF
TRBD1,TRBV5-1,.,TRBJ1-4,TGCGCCAGCAGCTTGGCCCCAAAAGGGACAGGGTTTAATGAAAAACTGTTTTTT,CASSLAPKGTGFNEKLFF
TRBD1,TRBV28,.,TRBJ1-5,TGTGCCAGCAGGACAGGGGTAAGGGGGTGGCCCCAGCATTTT,CASRTGVRGWPQHF
TRBD2,TRBV5-5,.,TRBJ2-7,TGTGCCAGCAGCTTGAGGACTAGCGGTGACGAGCAGTACTTC,CASSLRTSGDEQYF
.,TRBV27,.,TRBJ1-2,TGTGCCAGCAGTTTATCGATAGGCAAGCCAGGGGTATATGGCTACACCTTC,CASSLSIGKPGVYGYTF
.,TRBV30,.,TRBJ1-5,TGTGCCTGGAGTGAGCGCAGGGTGGGTGGGAGCAATCAGCCCCAGCATTTT,CAWSERRVGGSNQPQHF
TRBD2,TRBV2,.,TRBJ2-7,TGTGCCAGCAGTGAAGGGAGGGGACTAGCGTTAAACGAGCAGTACTTC,CASSEGRGLALNEQYF
.,TRBV10-3,.,TRBJ1-1,TGTGCCATCAGTGAGTCGAGGGGGTCTGAAGCTTTCTTT,CAISESRGSEAFF
TRBD1,TRBV29-1,.,TRBJ2-3,TGCAGCGTTGAACGACAGGGTACGGGTACGCAGTATTTT,CSVERQGTGTQYF
TRBD2,TRBV9,.,TRBJ2-7,TGTGCCAGCAGCGGTAGCGGGAGCGATGGCGAGCAGTACTTC,CASSGSGSDGEQYF
.,TRBV7-2,.,TRBJ2-3,TGTGCCAGCAGCTTGGCGGGAACCCCCACAGATACGCAGTATTTT,CASSLAGTPTDTQYF
TRBD1,TRBV28,few,TRBJ1-2,TGTGCCAGCAGTCGCCCGGGACAGGGATTGTATGGCTACACCTTC,CASSRPGQGLYGYTF
TRBD1,TRBV5-4,.,TRBJ1-2,TGTGCCAGCAGCTTTCTCCGGGACAGGGGGGAGAACACCTTC,CASSFLRDRGENTF
.,TRBV19,.,TRBJ1-5,TGTGCCAGTAGTATAGTGGGGGGGCAGCCCCAGCATTTT,CASSIVGGQPQHF
TRBD1,TRBV19,.,TRBJ1-1,TGTGCCAGTAGTGTAGGACAGGGGGTCACTGAAGCTTTCTTT,CASSVGQGVTEAFF
.,TRBV2,few,TRBJ1-4,TGTGCCAGTAGACGCGGGACCCAGAGGGAAAAACTGTTTTTT,CASRRGTQREKLFF
.,TRBV11-3,.,TRBJ1-1,TGTGCCAGCAGCTTATCGACGACATTGAACACTGAAGCTTTCTTT,CASSLSTTLNTEAFF
TRBD1,TRBV19,.,TRBJ2-7,TGTGCCAGTAGTATTACAGGGGTCGGGTTCTCCTACGAGCAGTACTTC,CASSITGVGFSYEQYF
TRBD1,TRBV6-1,.,TRBJ1-3,TGTGCCAGCAGTGAGTGGGACAGGGTCCCTGGAAACACCATATATTTT,CASSEWDRVPGNTIYF
.,TRBV19,.,TRBJ2-1,TGTGCCACAAGACAGGATGTCTCTTCCTACAATGAGCAGTTCTTC,CATRQDVSSYNEQFF
.,TRBV10-3,.,TRBJ1-1,TGTGCCATCAGTGAGCGGGGGAGGTATGGGAACACTGAAGCTTTCTTT,CAISERGRYGNTEAFF